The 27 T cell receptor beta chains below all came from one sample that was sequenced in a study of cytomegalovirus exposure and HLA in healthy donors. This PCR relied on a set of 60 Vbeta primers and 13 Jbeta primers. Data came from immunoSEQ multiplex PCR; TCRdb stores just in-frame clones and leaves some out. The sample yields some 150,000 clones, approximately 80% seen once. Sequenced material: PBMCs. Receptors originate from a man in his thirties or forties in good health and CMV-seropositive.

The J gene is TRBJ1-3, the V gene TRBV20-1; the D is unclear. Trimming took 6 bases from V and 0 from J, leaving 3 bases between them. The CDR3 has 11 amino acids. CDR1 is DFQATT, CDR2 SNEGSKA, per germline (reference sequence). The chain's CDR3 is CSALSGNTIYF. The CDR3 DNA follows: TGCAGTGCCCTCTCTGGAAACACCATATATTTT.

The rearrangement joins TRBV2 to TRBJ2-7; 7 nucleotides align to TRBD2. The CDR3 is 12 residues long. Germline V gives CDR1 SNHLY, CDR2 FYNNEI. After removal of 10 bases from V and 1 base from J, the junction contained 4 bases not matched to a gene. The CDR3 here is CATRGDSYEQYF. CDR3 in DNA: TGTGCCACTCGGGGGGATTCCTACGAGCAGTACTTC. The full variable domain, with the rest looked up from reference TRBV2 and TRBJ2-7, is EPEVTQTPSHQVTQMGQEVILRCVPISNHLYFYWYRQILGQKVEFLVSFYNNEISEKSEIFDDQFSVERPDGSNFTLKIRSTKLEDSAMYFCATRGDSYEQYFGPGTRLTVT.

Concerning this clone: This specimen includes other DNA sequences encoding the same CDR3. CDR3 residues: CASSPYNEQFF. In DNA, the CDR3 is TGTGCCAGCAGCCCATACAATGAGCAGTTCTTC. The J gene is TRBJ2-1, the V gene TRBV7-9; no clear D. There are 11 residues in the CDR3. Trimming stripped 5 bases from V and 4 bases from J, with 3 bases between. Germline CDR1 is SEHNR and CDR2 is FQNEAQ (reference sequence).

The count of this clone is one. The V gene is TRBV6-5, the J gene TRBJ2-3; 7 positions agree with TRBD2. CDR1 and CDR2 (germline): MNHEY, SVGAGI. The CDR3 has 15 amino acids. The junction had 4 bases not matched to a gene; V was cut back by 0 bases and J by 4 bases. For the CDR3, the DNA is TGTGCCAGCAGTTACTCGAGGGCGGGGGCAGATACGCAGTATTTT. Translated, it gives CASSYSRAGADTQYF.

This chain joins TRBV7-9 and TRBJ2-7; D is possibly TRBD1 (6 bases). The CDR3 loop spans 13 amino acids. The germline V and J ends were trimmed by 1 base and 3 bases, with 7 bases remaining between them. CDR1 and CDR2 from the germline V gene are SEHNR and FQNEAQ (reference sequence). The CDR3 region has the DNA TGTGCCAGCAGCTTAGGACAGGACTACGAGCAGTACTTC. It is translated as CASSLGQDYEQYF.

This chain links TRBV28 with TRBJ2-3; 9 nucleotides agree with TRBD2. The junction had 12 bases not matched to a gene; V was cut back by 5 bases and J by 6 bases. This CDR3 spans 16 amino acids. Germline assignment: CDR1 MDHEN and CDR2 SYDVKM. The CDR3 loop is CASSPRGAGGPDTQYF. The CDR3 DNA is TGTGCCAGCAGTCCCCGAGGAGCGGGGGGCCCCGATACGCAGTATTTT.

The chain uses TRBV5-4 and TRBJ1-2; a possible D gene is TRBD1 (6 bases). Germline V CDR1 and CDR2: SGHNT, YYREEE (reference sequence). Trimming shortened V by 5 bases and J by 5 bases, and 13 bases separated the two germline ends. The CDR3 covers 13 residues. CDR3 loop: CASSLTGIYGYTF. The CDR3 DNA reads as TGTGCCAGCAGTCTTACAGGGATTTATGGCTACACCTTC.

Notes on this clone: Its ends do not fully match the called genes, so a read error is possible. The CDR3 nucleotides are TGCAAGCAGGCCGGGACAGGGGGTGTCTTC. Amino acid sequence: CKQAGTGGVF. This chain connects TRBV20-1 to TRBJ2-7, with 11 nucleotides matching TRBD1. The CDR3 spans 10 residues. Germline values: CDR1 DFQATT, CDR2 SNEGSKA (reference sequence).

This chain's CDR3 is CASGRGLYEQYF. The CDR3, as DNA: TGTGCCAGCGGAAGAGGCCTCTACGAGCAGTACTTC. V usage is TRBV27 and J usage is TRBJ2-7; D is unresolved. This CDR3 region has 12 residues. From germline, CDR1 is MNHEY and CDR2 SMNVEV (reference sequence). Deletions cut 8 bases from V and 3 bases from J, with 11 bases between.

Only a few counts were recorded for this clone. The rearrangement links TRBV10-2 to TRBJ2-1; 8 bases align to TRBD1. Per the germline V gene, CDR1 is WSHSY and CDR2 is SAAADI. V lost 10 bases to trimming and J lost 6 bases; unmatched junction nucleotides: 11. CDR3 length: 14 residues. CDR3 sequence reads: CATARGTGPNEQFF. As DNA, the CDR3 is TGCGCCACGGCCCGAGGGACAGGCCCCAATGAGCAGTTCTTC.

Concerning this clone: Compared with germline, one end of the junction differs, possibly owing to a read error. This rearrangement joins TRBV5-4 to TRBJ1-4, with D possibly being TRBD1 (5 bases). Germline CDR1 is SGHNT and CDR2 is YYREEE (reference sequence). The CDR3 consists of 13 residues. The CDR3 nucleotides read TGTGTCAGCAGCAGGGAGGCGGGAGAAAAACTGTTTTTT. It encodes CVSSREAGEKLFF.

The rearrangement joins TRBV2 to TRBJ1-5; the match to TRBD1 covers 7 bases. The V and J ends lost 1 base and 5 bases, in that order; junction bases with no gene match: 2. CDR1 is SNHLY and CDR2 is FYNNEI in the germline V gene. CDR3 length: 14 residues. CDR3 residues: CASSEEGADQPQHF. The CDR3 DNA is TGTGCCAGCAGTGAAGAGGGGGCGGATCAGCCCCAGCATTTT.

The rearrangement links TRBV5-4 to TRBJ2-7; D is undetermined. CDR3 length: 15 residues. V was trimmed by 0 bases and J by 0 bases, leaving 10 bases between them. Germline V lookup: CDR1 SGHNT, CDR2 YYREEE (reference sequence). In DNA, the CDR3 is TGTGCCAGCAGCTTGGCGGCGGCTAGCTCCTACGAGCAGTACTTC. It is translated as CASSLAAASSYEQYF.

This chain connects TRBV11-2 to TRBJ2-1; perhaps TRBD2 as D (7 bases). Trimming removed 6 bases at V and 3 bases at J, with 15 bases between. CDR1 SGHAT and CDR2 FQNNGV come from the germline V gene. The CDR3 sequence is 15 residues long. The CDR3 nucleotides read TGTGCCAGCAGTATAAGAGGGGGGGACTACAATGAGCAGTTCTTC. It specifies CASSIRGGDYNEQFF.

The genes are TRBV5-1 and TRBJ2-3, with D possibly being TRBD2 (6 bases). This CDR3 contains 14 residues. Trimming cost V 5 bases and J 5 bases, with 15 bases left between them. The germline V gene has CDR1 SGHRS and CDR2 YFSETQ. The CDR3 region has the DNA TGCGCCAGCAGTACAGCGGGTGGGGAAGATACGCAGTATTTT. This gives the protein CASSTAGGEDTQYF.

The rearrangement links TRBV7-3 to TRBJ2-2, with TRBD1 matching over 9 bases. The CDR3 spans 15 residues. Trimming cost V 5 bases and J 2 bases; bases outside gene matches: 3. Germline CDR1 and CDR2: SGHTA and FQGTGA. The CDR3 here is CASSPTGGNTGELFF. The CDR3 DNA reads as TGTGCCAGCAGCCCCACAGGGGGCAACACCGGGGAGCTGTTTTTT.

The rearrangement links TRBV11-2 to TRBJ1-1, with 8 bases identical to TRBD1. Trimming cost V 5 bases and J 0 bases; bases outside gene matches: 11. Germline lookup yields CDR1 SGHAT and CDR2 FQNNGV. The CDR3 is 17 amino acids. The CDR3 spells CASSPDRETRLNTEAFF. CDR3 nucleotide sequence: TGTGCCAGCAGCCCGGACAGGGAGACTCGTTTGAACACTGAAGCTTTCTTT.

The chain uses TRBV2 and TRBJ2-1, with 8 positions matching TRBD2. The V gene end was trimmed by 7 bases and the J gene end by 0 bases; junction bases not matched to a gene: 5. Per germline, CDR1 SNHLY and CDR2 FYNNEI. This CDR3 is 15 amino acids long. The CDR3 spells CASILAGFSYNEQFF. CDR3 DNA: TGTGCCAGCATCCTAGCGGGTTTCTCCTACAATGAGCAGTTCTTC.

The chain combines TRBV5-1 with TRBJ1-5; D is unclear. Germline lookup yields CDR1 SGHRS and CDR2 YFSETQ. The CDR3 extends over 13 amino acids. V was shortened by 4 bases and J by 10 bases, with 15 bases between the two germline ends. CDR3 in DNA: TGCGCCAGCAGCCGCGCCCCTTCTCAACCCCAGCATTTT. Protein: CASSRAPSQPQHF.

CDR3: CASSSGQGLQETQYF. CDR3 bases: TGTGCCAGCAGTAGCGGACAGGGGCTACAAGAGACCCAGTACTTC. The chain combines TRBV6-1 with TRBJ2-5, with 9 bases identical to TRBD1. This CDR3 is 15 amino acids long. CDR1 is MNHNS, CDR2 SASEGT, per germline. V lost 5 bases, J lost 2 bases, and 6 bases stayed unmatched.

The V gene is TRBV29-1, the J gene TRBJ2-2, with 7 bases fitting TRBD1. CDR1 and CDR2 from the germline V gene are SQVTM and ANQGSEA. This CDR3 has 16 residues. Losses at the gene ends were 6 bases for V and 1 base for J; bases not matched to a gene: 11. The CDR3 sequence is CSVVTGTAMNTGELFF. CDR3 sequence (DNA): TGCAGCGTGGTAACCGGGACAGCTATGAACACCGGGGAGCTGTTTTTT.

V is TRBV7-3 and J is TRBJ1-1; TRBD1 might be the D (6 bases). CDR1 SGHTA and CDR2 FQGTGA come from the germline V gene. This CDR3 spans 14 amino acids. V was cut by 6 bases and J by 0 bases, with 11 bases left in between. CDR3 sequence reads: CASRQDSMNTEAFF. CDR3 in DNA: TGTGCCAGCAGACAGGACAGTATGAACACTGAAGCTTTCTTT.

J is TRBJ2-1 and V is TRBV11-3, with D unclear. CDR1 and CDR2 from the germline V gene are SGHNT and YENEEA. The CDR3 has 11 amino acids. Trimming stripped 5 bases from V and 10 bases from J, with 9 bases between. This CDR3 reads CASSISSEQFF. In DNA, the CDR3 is TGTGCCAGCAGCATTAGCTCGGAGCAGTTCTTC.

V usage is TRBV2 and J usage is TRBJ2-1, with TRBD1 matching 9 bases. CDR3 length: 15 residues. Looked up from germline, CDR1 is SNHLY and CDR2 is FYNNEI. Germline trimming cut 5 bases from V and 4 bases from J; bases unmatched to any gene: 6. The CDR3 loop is CASSSGQGLYNEQFF. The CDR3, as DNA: TGTGCCAGCAGTTCCGGACAGGGGCTGTACAATGAGCAGTTCTTC.

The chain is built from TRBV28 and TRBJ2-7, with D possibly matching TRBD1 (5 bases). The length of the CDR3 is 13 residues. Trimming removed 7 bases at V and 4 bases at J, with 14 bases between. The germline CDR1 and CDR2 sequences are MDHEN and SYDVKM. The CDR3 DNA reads TGTGCCAGCATGACCCCTCAGGGATACGAGCAGTACTTC. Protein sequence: CASMTPQGYEQYF.

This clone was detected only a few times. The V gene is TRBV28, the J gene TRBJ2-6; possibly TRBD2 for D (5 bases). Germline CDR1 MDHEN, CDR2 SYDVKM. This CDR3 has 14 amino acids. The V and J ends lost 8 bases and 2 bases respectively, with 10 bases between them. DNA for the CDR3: TGTGCCAGCGGGATGGAGGCTGGGGCCAACGTCCTGACTTTC. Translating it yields CASGMEAGANVLTF.

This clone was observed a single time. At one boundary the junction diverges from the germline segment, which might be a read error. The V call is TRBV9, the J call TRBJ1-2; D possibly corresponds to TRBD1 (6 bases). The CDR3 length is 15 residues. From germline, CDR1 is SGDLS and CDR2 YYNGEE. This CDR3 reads CASSEGGQLHYGFTF. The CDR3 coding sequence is TGTGCCAGCAGCGAGGGGGGGCAGCTCCACTATGGCTTCACCTTC.